Following are 17 T cell receptor beta chains from one sample sequenced in a study of OX40 agonist ivuxolimab in advanced cancers. The method was immunoSEQ multiplex PCR; TCRdb's version includes in-frame clones alone and lacks a portion of them. This sample has fewer than 55,000 clones; about 76% occur once, and the top ten carry over 5%. Sample: CD4+ or CD8+ T cells sorted from blood, taken in a trial of the OX40 agonist ivuxolimab. The source is an adult with an advanced solid tumor such as melanoma, head and neck, liver or kidney cancer.

CDR3 protein: CASGGVGTIYEQYV. The CDR3 nucleotides read TGTGCCAGCGGCGGAGTCGGGACAATCTACGAGCAGTACGTC. The chain links TRBV2 to TRBJ2-7; the D gene is possibly TRBD1 (6 bases). Trimming took 8 bases from V and 3 from J, leaving 17 bases between them. The CDR3 has 14 residues. Germline CDR1 is SNHLY and CDR2 is FYNNEI.

The CDR3 here is CASHKRTGDTGELFF. DNA for the CDR3: TGTGCCAGCCATAAACGGACAGGGGACACCGGGGAGCTGTTTTTT. The chain couples TRBV28 to TRBJ2-2; 9 nucleotides align to TRBD1. J gave up 3 bases and V 8 bases, and 7 bases lay outside the gene matches. The CDR3 is 15 amino acids. CDR1 MDHEN and CDR2 SYDVKM come from the germline V gene.

The genes are TRBV16 and TRBJ1-2; 8 nucleotides align to TRBD1. Trimming at V came to 1 base and at J to 6 bases, leaving 10 bases not matched to a gene. The length of the CDR3 is 16 residues. Germline V lookup: CDR1 KGHSY, CDR2 FQNENV. CDR3 coding DNA: TGTGCCAGCAGCCAATGGAGACAGGGGAAGAATAATGGCTACACCTTC. Protein product: CASSQWRQGKNNGYTF.

The chain carries TRBV7-6 and TRBJ2-2; D gene ambiguous. This CDR3 contains 13 residues. CDR1 is SGHVS and CDR2 is FNYEAQ in the germline V gene. Deletions cut 0 bases from V and 5 bases from J, with 4 bases between. In DNA, the CDR3 is TGTGCCAGCAGCTTAGCGCTTACCGGGGAGCTGTTTTTT. As protein: CASSLALTGELFF.

V gene TRBV5-1 combines with J gene TRBJ2-2, with 8 bases fitting TRBD2. The CDR3 spans 16 residues. The V gene end was trimmed by 2 bases and the J gene end by 4 bases; junction bases not matched to a gene: 7. Germline loops: CDR1 SGHRS, CDR2 YFSETQ. CDR3 DNA sequence: TGCGCCAGCAGCTTTGGGAGCGGGGGAGTCACCGGGGAGCTGTTTTTT. Translation gives CASSFGSGGVTGELFF. Using reference TRBV5-1 and TRBJ2-2 for the parts outside the CDR3, the full variable domain is KAGVTQTPRYLIKTRGQQVTLSCSPISGHRSVSWYQQTPGQGLQFLFEYFSETQRNKGNFPGRFSGRQFSNSRSEMNVSTLELGDSALYLCASSFGSGGVTGELFFGEGSRLTVL.

V usage is TRBV16 and J usage is TRBJ2-1; D unclear. The germline gives CDR1 KGHSY, CDR2 FQNENV. V was pared by 5 bases and J by 0 bases, with 5 bases between. The CDR3 extends over 13 amino acids. The CDR3, as DNA: TGTGCCAGCAGCGATGGCTCCTACAATGAGCAGTTCTTC. Its translation is CASSDGSYNEQFF. Using reference TRBV16 and TRBJ2-1 for the parts outside the CDR3, the full variable domain is GEEVAQTPKHLVRGEGQKAKLYCAPIKGHSYVFWYQQVLKNEFKFLISFQNENVFDETGMPKERFSAKCLPNSPCSLEIQATKLEDSAVYFCASSDGSYNEQFFGPGTRLTVL.

On this clone: It is unclear where the CDR3 begins or ends on the DNA, so no DNA is shown, and the CDR3 is as TCRdb lists it. The V gene is TRBV4-2, the J gene TRBJ2-1; the table's D gene call, TRBD2, was not cross checked with the DNA. With termini counted, the CDR3 has 14 amino acids. Germline V gene data show CDR1 as LGHNA and CDR2 as YNFKEQ. The CDR3 loop reads CASSPEVAGGASFF.

This rearrangement joins TRBV13 to TRBJ1-5; D unresolved. The CDR3 contains 12 residues. V shed 2 bases and J shed 8 bases, with 7 bases lying between them. CDR1 and CDR2 (germline): PRHDT, FYEKMQ (reference sequence). The CDR3 nucleotides are TGTGCCAGCAGCTTAATGGGTGAGCCCCAGCATTTT. This encodes CASSLMGEPQHF.

The sample holds one count of this clone. This chain uses TRBV19 with TRBJ1-5, with TRBD1 identical over 8 bases. Germline lookup yields CDR1 LNHDA and CDR2 SQIVND (reference sequence). The V and J ends lost 5 bases and 6 bases, in that order; junction bases with no gene match: 6. The CDR3 loop spans 14 amino acids. CDR3 sequence reads: CASSARGHFQPQHF. Here the CDR3 DNA reads TGTGCCAGTAGTGCCAGGGGGCATTTTCAGCCCCAGCATTTT. Full variable domain (rest looked up from reference TRBV19 and TRBJ1-5): DGGITQSPKYLFRKEGQNVTLSCEQNLNHDAMYWYRQDPGQGLRLIYYSQIVNDFQKGDIAEGYSVSREKKESFPLTVTSAQKNPTAFYLCASSARGHFQPQHFGDGTRLSIL.

The rearrangement uses TRBV4-1 and TRBJ1-1; D call uncertain. Trimming cost V 6 bases and J 5 bases, with 13 bases left between them. The CDR3 covers 13 residues. Looked up from germline, CDR1 is MGHRA and CDR2 is YSYEKL. The CDR3 is CASSWTAWTEAFF. CDR3 nucleotides: TGCGCCAGCAGTTGGACGGCATGGACTGAAGCTTTCTTT.

The chain has TRBV5-4 and TRBJ2-4; D call uncertain. The CDR3 is 14 residues long. CDR1 SGHNT and CDR2 YYREEE come from the germline V gene (reference sequence). V lost 4 bases and J lost 0, with 8 bases in between. CDR3: CASSQDLAKNIQYF. DNA of the CDR3: TGTGCCAGCAGCCAAGACTTAGCCAAAAACATTCAGTACTTC.

V and J are TRBV5-6 and TRBJ2-2, with D unclear. CDR1 and CDR2 (germline): SGHDT, YYEEEE. V was pared by 3 bases and J by 6 bases, with 6 bases between. This CDR3 region has 12 residues. CDR3 sequence (DNA): TGTGCCAGCAGCTACTATTCCGGGGAGCTGTTTTTT. Amino acid sequence: CASSYYSGELFF.

The rearrangement joins TRBV18 to TRBJ1-2; possibly TRBD1 for D (6 bases). The V gene lost 0 bases and the J gene lost 3 bases, with 8 bases spanning the gap. The CDR3 is made up of 14 amino acids. The germline V gene has CDR1 KGHSH and CDR2 LQKENI. CDR3 loop: CASSPPDSYYGYTF. CDR3 bases: TGTGCCAGCTCACCACCGGACAGCTACTATGGCTACACCTTC.

The chain uses TRBV27 and TRBJ1-3; D remains unclear. V was shortened by 3 bases and J by 2 bases, with 8 bases between the two germline ends. The CDR3 covers 14 residues. Germline V lookup: CDR1 MNHEY, CDR2 SMNVEV (reference sequence). Here the CDR3 DNA reads TGTGCCAGCAGTTTTACTGGGACTGGAAACACCATATATTTT. Translation gives CASSFTGTGNTIYF.

This clone showed up just once. The chain carries TRBV6-1 and TRBJ2-1, with TRBD2 identical over 7 bases. Germline CDR1 reads MNHNS; CDR2 reads SASEGT. Trimming removed 8 bases from V and 9 bases from J; junction bases left unmatched: 7. This CDR3 is built from 12 residues. The CDR3: CASFPGGFEQFF. The DNA for the CDR3 is TGTGCCAGCTTTCCCGGGGGGTTTGAGCAGTTCTTC.

This chain uses TRBV27 with TRBJ2-3, with D unresolved. Germline-derived CDR1 and CDR2 are MNHEY and SMNVEV (reference sequence). CDR3 length: 16 amino acids. Trimming removed 1 base at V and 3 bases at J, with 14 bases between. The CDR3 DNA sequence: TGTGCCAGCAGTTTATATGCCACATCGGCGACAGATACGCAGTATTTT. It codes for CASSLYATSATDTQYF.

The table lists this clone with a count of one. V is TRBV28 and J is TRBJ2-6; 9 bases are shared with TRBD1. The CDR3 has 19 amino acids. CDR1 is MDHEN and CDR2 is SYDVKM in the germline V gene. After removal of 5 bases from V and 2 bases from J, the junction contained 13 bases not matched to a gene. CDR3 sequence reads: CASSTPDRGDLTGANVLTF. As DNA, the CDR3 is TGTGCCAGCAGTACCCCGGACAGGGGCGACCTGACTGGGGCCAACGTCCTGACTTTC.